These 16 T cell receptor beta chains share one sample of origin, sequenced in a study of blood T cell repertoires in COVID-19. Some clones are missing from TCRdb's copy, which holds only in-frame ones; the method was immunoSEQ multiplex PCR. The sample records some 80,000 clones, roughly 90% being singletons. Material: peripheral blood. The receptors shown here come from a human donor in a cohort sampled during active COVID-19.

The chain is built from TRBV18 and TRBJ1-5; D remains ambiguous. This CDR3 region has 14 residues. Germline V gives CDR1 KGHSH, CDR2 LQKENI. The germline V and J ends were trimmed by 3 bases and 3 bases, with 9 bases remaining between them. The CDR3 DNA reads TGTGCCAGCTCACCGGGCAGGAACAATCAGCCCCAGCATTTT. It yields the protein CASSPGRNNQPQHF.

CDR3 in DNA: TGTGCCACCAGCAGTCAGGATTCAGCTATTAATGAAAAACTGTTTTTT. Protein sequence: CATSSQDSAINEKLFF. The chain combines TRBV15 with TRBJ1-4, with D hard to call. The V and J ends lost 3 bases and 4 bases respectively, with 15 bases between them. This CDR3 has 16 amino acids. Germline-derived CDR1 and CDR2 are LNHNV and YYDKDF (reference sequence).

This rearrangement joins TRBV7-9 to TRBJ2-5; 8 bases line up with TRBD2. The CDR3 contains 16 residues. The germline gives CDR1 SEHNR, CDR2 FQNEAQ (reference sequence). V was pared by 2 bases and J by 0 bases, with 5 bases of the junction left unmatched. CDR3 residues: CASSLILAGNQETQYF. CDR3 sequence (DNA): TGTGCCAGCAGCTTAATCCTAGCGGGTAACCAAGAGACCCAGTACTTC.

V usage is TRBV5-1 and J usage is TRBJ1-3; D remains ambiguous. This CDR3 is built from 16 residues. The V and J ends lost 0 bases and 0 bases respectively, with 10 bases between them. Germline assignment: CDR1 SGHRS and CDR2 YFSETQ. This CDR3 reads CASSLAEWASGNTIYF. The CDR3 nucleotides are TGCGCCAGCAGCTTGGCCGAGTGGGCCTCTGGAAACACCATATATTTT.

CDR3 DNA sequence: TGTGCCAGCAGCCAAGAAGGAGGTTGGACCTACGAGCAGTACTTC. The encoded protein is CASSQEGGWTYEQYF. The genes are TRBV14 and TRBJ2-7, with a possible D match to TRBD2 (5 bases). V lost 0 bases, J lost 2 bases, and 11 bases lay in between. The CDR3 runs to 15 residues. CDR1 is SGHDN, CDR2 FVKESK, per germline.

The CDR3 is CASRTRRGSQETQYF. Written as DNA, the CDR3 is TGTGCCAGCAGGACCCGACGGGGGTCCCAAGAGACCCAGTACTTC. The rearrangement links TRBV2 to TRBJ2-5; D may be TRBD2 (6 bases). V lost 6 bases, J lost 1 base, and 15 bases lay in between. The CDR3 spans 15 residues. Germline CDR1 and CDR2: SNHLY and FYNNEI.

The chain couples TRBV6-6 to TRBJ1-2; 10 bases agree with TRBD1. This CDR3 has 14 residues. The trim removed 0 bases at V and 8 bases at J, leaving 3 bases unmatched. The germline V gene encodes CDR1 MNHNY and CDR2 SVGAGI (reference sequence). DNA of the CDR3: TGTGCCAGCAGTTACTCCGGGACAGGGGTAGGCTACACCTTC. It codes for CASSYSGTGVGYTF.

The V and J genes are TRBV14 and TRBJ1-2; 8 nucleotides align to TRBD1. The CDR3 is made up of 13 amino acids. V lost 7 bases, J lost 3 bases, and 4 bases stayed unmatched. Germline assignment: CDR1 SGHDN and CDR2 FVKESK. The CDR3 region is CASKQGQDYGYTF. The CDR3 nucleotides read TGTGCCAGCAAACAGGGACAGGACTATGGCTACACCTTC.

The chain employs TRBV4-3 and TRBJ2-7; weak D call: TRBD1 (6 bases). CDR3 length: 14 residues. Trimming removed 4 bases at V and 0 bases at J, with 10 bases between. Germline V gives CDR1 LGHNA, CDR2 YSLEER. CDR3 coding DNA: TGCGCCAGCAGCCCCCGGGACAACTCCTACGAGCAGTACTTC. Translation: CASSPRDNSYEQYF.

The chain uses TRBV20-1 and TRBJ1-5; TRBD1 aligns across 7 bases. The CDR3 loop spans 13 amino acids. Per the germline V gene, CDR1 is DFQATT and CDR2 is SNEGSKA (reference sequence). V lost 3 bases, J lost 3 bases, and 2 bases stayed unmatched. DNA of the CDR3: TGCAGTGCTAGTGGGACAGCCAATCAGCCCCAGCATTTT. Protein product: CSASGTANQPQHF.

DNA for the CDR3: TGTGCCAGCAGCGGGACTAGCGGCGAGCAGTACTTC. Protein product: CASSGTSGEQYF. This rearrangement joins TRBV7-9 to TRBJ2-7, with TRBD2 matching over 11 bases. J was trimmed by 6 bases and V by 5 bases; bases with no gene match: 0. Germline V lookup: CDR1 SEHNR, CDR2 FQNEAQ (reference sequence). The CDR3 is made up of 12 amino acids. Filled out from reference TRBV7-9 and TRBJ2-7, the complete variable domain reads DTGVSQNPRHKITKRGQNVTFRCDPISEHNRLYWYRQTLGQGPEFLTYFQNEAQLEKSRLLSDRFSAERPKGSFSTLEIQRTEQGDSAMYLCASSGTSGEQYFGPGTRLTVT.

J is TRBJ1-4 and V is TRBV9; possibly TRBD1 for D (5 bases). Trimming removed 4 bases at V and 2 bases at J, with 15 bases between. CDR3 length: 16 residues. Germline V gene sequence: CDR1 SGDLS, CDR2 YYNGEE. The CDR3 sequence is CASSKWGATTNEKLFF. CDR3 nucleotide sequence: TGTGCCAGCAGCAAGTGGGGCGCGACGACTAATGAAAAACTGTTTTTT.

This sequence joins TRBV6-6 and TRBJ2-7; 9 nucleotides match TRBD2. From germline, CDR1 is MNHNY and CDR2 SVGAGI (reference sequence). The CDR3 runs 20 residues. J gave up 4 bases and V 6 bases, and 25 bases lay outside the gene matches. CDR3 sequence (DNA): TGTGCCAGCAGCCCCGGCGCGTTCGGGCTAGCGGGATCCTCGGGGTACGAGCAGTACTTC. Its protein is CASSPGAFGLAGSSGYEQYF.

The CDR3 sequence: CASSQSETGSYEQYF. The CDR3 nucleotides are TGTGCCAGCAGCCAATCCGAGACGGGCTCCTACGAGCAGTACTTC. The chain joins TRBV3-1 (or the pseudogene TRBV3-2) to TRBJ2-7; D uncertain. The CDR3 consists of 15 residues. V dropped 2 bases and J dropped 0 bases, with 11 bases sitting between them. Per the germline V gene, CDR1 is LGHDT and CDR2 is YNNKEL (reference sequence).

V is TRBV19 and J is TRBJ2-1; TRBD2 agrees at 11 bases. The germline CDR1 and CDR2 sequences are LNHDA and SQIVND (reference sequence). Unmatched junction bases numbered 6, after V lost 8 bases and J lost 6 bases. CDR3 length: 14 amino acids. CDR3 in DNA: TGTGCCAGTGTTAGCGGGGGGGCCGTCAATGAGCAGTTCTTC. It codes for CASVSGGAVNEQFF.

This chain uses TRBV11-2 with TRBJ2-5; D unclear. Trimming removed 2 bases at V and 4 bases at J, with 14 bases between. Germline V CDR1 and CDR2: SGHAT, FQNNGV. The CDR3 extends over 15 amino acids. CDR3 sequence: CASSLFRQLGETQYF. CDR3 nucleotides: TGTGCCAGCAGCTTATTCCGGCAGCTAGGAGAGACCCAGTACTTC. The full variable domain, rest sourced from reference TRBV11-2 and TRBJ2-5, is EAGVAQSPRYKIIEKRQSVAFWCNPISGHATLYWYQQILGQGPKLLIQFQNNGVVDDSQLPKDRFSAERLKGVDSTLKIQPAKLEDSAVYLCASSLFRQLGETQYFGPGTRLLVL.